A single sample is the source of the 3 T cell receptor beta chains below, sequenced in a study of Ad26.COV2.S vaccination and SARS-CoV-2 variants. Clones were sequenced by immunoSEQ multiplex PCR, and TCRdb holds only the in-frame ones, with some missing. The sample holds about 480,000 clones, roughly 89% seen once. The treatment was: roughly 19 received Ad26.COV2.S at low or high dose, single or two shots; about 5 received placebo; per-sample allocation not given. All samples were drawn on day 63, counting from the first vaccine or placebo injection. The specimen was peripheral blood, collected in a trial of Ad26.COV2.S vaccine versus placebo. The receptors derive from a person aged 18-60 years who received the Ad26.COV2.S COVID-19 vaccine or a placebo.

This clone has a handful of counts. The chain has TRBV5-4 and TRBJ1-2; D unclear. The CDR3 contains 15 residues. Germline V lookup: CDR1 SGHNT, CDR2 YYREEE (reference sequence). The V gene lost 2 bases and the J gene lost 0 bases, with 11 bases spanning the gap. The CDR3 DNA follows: TGTGCCAGCAGCTTTACTTTACAGACTAACTATGGCTACACCTTC. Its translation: CASSFTLQTNYGYTF.

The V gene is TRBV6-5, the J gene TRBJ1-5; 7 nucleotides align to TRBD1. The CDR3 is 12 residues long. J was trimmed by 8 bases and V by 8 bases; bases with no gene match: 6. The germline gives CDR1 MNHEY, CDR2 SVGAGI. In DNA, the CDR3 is TGTGCCAGCGGACAGGAAATTGAGCCCCAGCATTTT. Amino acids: CASGQEIEPQHF.

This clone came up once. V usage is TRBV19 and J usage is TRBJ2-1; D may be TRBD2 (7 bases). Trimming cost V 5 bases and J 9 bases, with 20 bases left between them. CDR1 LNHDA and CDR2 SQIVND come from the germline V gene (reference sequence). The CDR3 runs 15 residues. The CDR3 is CASSQLAAGGGEQFF. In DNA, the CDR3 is TGTGCCAGTAGTCAGCTAGCGGCCGGAGGGGGTGAGCAGTTCTTC.